The 10 T cell receptor beta chains given below trace back to one sample, sequenced in a study of T cells in Graves' hyperthyroidism and ophthalmopathy. TCR beta CDR3 regions were amplified from RNA. Researchers ran a first-round RT-PCR on the TCR CDR3 using the HTBI primer set. TCRdb passed the multiplex PCR reads through MiXCR, listing each CDR3 protein once. The profile shows a few hundred thousand distinct CDR3 sequences, under 25% of them singletons. Sequenced sample: blood. These receptors were obtained from a woman between 45 and 60 years old with Graves' hyperthyroidism.

This chain uses TRBV6-2 or TRBV6-3 with TRBJ2-7, with 10 bases fitting TRBD1. After removal of 2 bases from V and 0 bases from J, the junction contained 10 bases not matched to a gene. Germline V gene data show CDR1 as MNHEY and CDR2 as SVGEGT. The CDR3 length is 18 residues. The CDR3 protein is CASSYAPGTGVSSYEQYF. As DNA, the CDR3 is TGTGCCAGCAGTTACGCTCCCGGGACAGGGGTCAGCTCCTACGAGCAGTACTTC.

This clonotype was seen more than once but under ten times. The chain couples TRBV7-9 to TRBJ2-1, with D possibly being TRBD2 (6 bases). The ends were cut back, 8 bases at V and 4 bases at J, with 15 bases in the middle. CDR1 is SEHNR, CDR2 FQNEAQ, per germline (reference sequence). The CDR3 is made up of 14 amino acids. CDR3 sequence reads: CASLRDSKYNEQFF. The CDR3 DNA reads TGTGCCAGCCTCCGGGACTCCAAATACAATGAGCAGTTCTTC.

The chain uses TRBV7-2 and TRBJ2-7; D may be TRBD2 (5 bases). V dropped 2 bases and J dropped 4 bases, with 15 bases sitting between them. This CDR3 has 15 residues. Germline assignment: CDR1 SGHTA and CDR2 FQGNSA. CDR3 amino acids: CASSLTSGNLYEQYF. Written as DNA, the CDR3 is TGTGCCAGCAGCTTAACCTCGGGAAACTTATACGAGCAGTACTTC.

This clonotype has more than one count but fewer than ten. This rearrangement joins TRBV20-1 to TRBJ1-1; maybe TRBD1 (6 bases). The CDR3 has 13 amino acids. The V and J ends lost 7 bases and 1 base respectively, with 13 bases between them. The germline V gene encodes CDR1 DFQATT and CDR2 SNEGSKA (reference sequence). The CDR3 sequence: CSVYEGGNTEAFF. The CDR3 coding sequence is TGCAGTGTTTATGAAGGGGGGAACACTGAAGCTTTCTTT.

The chain links TRBV29-1 to TRBJ2-7; maybe TRBD1 (6 bases). The CDR3 has 12 amino acids. Looked up from germline, CDR1 is SQVTM and CDR2 is ANQGSEA. The V end lost 6 bases, the J end lost 4 bases, and 13 bases lay between the germline ends. The DNA of the CDR3 is TGCAGCGTCAAGGGGGACGAATACGAGCAGTACTTC. Its translation: CSVKGDEYEQYF.

The genes are TRBV3-1 and TRBJ1-1; D is undetermined. Germline loops: CDR1 LGHDT, CDR2 YNNKEL (reference sequence). V lost 5 bases to trimming and J lost 7 bases, with 14 bases between them. CDR3 length: 13 residues. As DNA, the CDR3 is TGTGCCAGCAGCGCCCATCCGTGGGGTGAAGCTTTCTTT. Protein product: CASSAHPWGEAFF. Looking up the rest from reference TRBV3-1 and TRBJ1-1 gives the full variable domain: DTAVSQTPKYLVTQMGNDKSIKCEQNLGHDTMYWYKQDSKKFLKIMFSYNNKELIINETVPNRFSPKSPDKAHLNLHINSLELGDSAVYFCASSAHPWGEAFFGQGTRLTVV.

This clonotype occurred many times. The chain carries TRBV6-1 and TRBJ1-2, with TRBD1 as a possible D gene (5 bases). This CDR3 has 15 amino acids. Germline-derived CDR1 and CDR2 are MNHNS and SASEGT. V lost 6 bases and J 7 bases, leaving 21 bases between the germline ends. The CDR3 DNA sequence: TGTGCCAGCAGAACGAAGTCGGGACCCCTGGGTGGCTACACCTTC. Protein product: CASRTKSGPLGGYTF.

The chain combines TRBV30 with TRBJ1-5, with 7 bases matching TRBD1. The CDR3 length is 15 residues. V dropped 2 bases and J dropped 0; count of bases not matched to a gene: 4. Germline CDR1 reads GTSNPN; CDR2 reads SVGIG (reference sequence). The chain's CDR3 is CAWSLRQGSNQPQHF. The CDR3 DNA reads as TGTGCCTGGAGTTTAAGACAGGGTAGCAATCAGCCCCAGCATTTT.

This clonotype was seen at least ten times. The chain carries TRBV4-1 and TRBJ2-2; 9 bases fit TRBD2. Losses at the gene ends were 2 bases for V and 5 bases for J; bases not matched to a gene: 9. There are 17 residues in the CDR3. The germline V gene encodes CDR1 MGHRA and CDR2 YSYEKL. The CDR3 sequence is CASSQPRREGRTGELFF. The CDR3 nucleotides are TGCGCCAGCAGCCAACCTCGGCGGGAGGGCCGAACCGGGGAGCTGTTTTTT.

The chain uses TRBV12-3 or TRBV12-4 and TRBJ2-2; D may correspond to TRBD1 or TRBD2 (5 bases each). V was pared by 6 bases and J by 5 bases, with 10 bases between. CDR3 length: 13 amino acids. This CDR3 reads CASSRGGTGELFF. For the CDR3, the DNA is TGTGCCAGCAGCCGGGGCGGGACCGGGGAGCTGTTTTTT.